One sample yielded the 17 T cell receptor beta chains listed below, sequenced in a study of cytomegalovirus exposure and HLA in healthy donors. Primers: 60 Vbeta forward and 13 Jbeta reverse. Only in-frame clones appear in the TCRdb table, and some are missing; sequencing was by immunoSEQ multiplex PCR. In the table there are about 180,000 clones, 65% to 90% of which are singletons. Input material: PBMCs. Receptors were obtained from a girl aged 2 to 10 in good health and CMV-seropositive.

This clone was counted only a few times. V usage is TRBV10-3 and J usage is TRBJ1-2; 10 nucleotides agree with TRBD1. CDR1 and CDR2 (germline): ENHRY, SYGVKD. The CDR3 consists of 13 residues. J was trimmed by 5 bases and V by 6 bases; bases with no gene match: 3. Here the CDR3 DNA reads TGTGCCATCAGCGCGGGACAGGGGTATGGCTACACCTTC. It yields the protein CAISAGQGYGYTF.

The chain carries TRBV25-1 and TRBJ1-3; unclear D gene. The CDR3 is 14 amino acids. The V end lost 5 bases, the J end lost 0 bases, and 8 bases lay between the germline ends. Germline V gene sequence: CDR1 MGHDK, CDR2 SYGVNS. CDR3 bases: TGTGCCAGCAGTAGTCACAACTCTGGAAACACCATATATTTT. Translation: CASSSHNSGNTIYF. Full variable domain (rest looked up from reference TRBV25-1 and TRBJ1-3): EADIYQTPRYLVIGTGKKITLECSQTMGHDKMYWYQQDPGMELHLIHYSYGVNSTEKGDLSSESTVSRIRTEHFPLTLESARPSHTSQYLCASSSHNSGNTIYFGEGSWLTVV.

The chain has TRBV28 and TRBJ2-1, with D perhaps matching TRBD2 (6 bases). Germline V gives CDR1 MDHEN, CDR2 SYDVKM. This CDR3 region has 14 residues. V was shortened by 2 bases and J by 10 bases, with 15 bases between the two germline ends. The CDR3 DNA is TGTGCCAGCAGTTTACCCCGGAGGGTTGGAGAGCAGTTCTTC. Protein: CASSLPRRVGEQFF.

The CDR3 is CASSLEVRGQGKDEQYF. DNA for the CDR3: TGCGCCAGCAGCTTGGAGGTTCGGGGACAGGGGAAGGACGAGCAGTACTTC. The chain links TRBV5-1 to TRBJ2-7; 10 positions agree with TRBD1. The CDR3 has 17 amino acids. V lost 0 bases and J lost 5; bases outside the gene matches: 11. Germline CDR1 SGHRS, CDR2 YFSETQ.

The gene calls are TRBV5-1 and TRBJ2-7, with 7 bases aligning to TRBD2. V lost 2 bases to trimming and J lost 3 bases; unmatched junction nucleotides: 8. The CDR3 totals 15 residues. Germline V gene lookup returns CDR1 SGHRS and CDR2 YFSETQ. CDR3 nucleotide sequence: TGCGCCAGCAGCTTTAATGGACTAGGTGTCTACGAGCAGTACTTC. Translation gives CASSFNGLGVYEQYF.

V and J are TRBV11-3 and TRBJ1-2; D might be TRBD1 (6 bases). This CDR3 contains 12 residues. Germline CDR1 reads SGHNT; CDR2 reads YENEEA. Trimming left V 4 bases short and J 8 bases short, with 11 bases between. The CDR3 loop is CASSSRTAGYTF. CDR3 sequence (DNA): TGTGCCAGCAGCTCCAGGACAGCCGGCTACACCTTC.

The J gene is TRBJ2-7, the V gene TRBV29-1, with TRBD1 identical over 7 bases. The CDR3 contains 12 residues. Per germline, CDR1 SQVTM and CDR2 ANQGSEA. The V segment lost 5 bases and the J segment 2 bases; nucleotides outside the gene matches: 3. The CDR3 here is CSVKGATYEQYF. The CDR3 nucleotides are TGCAGCGTTAAGGGGGCGACCTACGAGCAGTACTTC.

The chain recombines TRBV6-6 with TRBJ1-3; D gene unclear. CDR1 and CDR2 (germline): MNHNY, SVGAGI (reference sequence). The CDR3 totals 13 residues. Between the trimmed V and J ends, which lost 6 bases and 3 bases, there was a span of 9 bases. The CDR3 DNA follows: TGTGCCAGCAGCCCACAATTTGGAAACACCATATATTTT. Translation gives CASSPQFGNTIYF.

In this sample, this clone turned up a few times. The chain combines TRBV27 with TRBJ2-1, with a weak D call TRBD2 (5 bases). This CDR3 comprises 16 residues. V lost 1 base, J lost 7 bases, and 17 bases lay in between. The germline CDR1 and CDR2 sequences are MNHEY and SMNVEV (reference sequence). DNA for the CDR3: TGTGCCAGCAGTTTATTAGACCGTCCCGGGAAGAATGAGCAGTTCTTC. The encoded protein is CASSLLDRPGKNEQFF.

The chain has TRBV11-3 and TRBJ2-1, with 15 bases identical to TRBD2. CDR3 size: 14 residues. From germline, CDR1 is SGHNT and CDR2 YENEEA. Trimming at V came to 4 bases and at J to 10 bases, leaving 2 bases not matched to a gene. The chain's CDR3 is CASSWTSGRVEQFF. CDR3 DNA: TGTGCCAGCAGCTGGACTAGCGGGAGGGTCGAGCAGTTCTTC.

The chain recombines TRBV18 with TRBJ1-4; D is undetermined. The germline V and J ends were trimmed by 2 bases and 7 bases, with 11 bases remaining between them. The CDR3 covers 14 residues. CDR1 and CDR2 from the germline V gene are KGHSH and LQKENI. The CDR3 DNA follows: TGTGCCAGCTCACCAATGAGGGATGGTGAAAAACTGTTTTTT. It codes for CASSPMRDGEKLFF.

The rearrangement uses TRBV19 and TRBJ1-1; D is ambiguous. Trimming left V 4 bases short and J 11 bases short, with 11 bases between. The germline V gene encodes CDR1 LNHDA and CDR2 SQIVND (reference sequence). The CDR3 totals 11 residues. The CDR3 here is CASSTSRGAFF. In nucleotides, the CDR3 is TGTGCCAGTAGTACTTCCCGAGGCGCTTTCTTT. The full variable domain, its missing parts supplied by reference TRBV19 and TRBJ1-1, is DGGITQSPKYLFRKEGQNVTLSCEQNLNHDAMYWYRQDPGQGLRLIYYSQIVNDFQKGDIAEGYSVSREKKESFPLTVTSAQKNPTAFYLCASSTSRGAFFGQGTRLTVV.

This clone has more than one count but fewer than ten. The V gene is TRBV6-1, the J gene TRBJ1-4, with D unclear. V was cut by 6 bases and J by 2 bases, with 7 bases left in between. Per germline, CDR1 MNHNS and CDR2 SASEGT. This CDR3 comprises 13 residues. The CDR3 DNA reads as TGTGCCAGCAGCCACAGCACTAATGAAAAACTGTTTTTT. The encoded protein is CASSHSTNEKLFF.

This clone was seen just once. The chain's CDR3 is CASSLETRGDTQYF. CDR3 DNA: TGCGCCAGCAGCCTAGAAACCCGGGGAGATACGCAGTATTTT. The chain is built from TRBV5-1 and TRBJ2-3; the D gene is possibly TRBD2 (5 bases). CDR3 length equals 14 residues. Looked up from germline, CDR1 is SGHRS and CDR2 is YFSETQ. Between the trimmed V and J ends, which lost 4 bases and 5 bases, there was a span of 14 bases.

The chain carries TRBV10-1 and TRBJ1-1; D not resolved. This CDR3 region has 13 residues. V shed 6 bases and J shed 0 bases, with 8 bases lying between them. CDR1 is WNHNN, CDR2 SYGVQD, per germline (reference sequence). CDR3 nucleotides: TGCGCCAGCAGCGCGGTCTTGAACACTGAAGCTTTCTTT. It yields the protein CASSAVLNTEAFF.

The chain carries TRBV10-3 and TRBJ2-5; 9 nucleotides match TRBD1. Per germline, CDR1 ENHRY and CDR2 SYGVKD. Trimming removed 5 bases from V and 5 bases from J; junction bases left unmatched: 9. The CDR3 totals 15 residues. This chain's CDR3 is CAISMDRGVRETQYF. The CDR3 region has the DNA TGTGCCATCAGTATGGACAGGGGAGTACGGGAGACCCAGTACTTC.

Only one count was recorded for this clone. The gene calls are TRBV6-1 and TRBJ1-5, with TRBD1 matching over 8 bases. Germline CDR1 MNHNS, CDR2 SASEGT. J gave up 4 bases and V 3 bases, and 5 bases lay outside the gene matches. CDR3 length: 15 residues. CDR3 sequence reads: CASSDSGQGNQPQHF. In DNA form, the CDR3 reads TGTGCCAGCAGTGATTCAGGACAGGGAAATCAGCCCCAGCATTTT.